This T cell receptor beta chain was documented in a study of blood T cell repertoires in COVID-19. Study summary: Acute and convalescent COVID-19 samples came from the United States, Italy and Spain.

Donors in Cohort 3 who had recovered were those with two negative PCRs, healthcare professional clearance, or resolution of their symptoms. The authors' processing: Reference gene primer amplification gave nucleated cell count estimates. TCRdb keeps only in-frame clones here, not all; method: immunoSEQ multiplex PCR. The V and J calls and the clone size are those of that table, but D and trimming were determined from the DNA. The sample consists of 400,000 to 500,000 clones, over 75% of them appearing once. The germline V gene has CDR1 SGHDT and CDR2 YYEEEE. With 3 bases clipped from V and 3 bases from J, the junction kept 3 bases outside the gene matches. The CDR3 runs 14 residues.

This TCR derives from a middle-aged woman who had recovered from COVID-19. The sample consisted of PBMCs or T cells enriched from blood (not recorded which). The rearrangement joins TRBV5-6 to TRBJ2-7, with 10 positions matching TRBD1. For the CDR3, the DNA is TGTGCCAGCAGCTATCGGACAGGGGGCTACGAGCAGTACTTC. Amino acids: CASSYRTGGYEQYF.